This TCR beta chain was documented in a study of Ad26.COV2.S vaccination and SARS-CoV-2 variants. The CDR3 is 17 residues long. Germline lookup yields CDR1 MNHNS and CDR2 SASEGT. The germline V and J ends were trimmed by 1 base and 2 bases, with 14 bases remaining between them. Study observations and caveats: Measures of TCR breadth and depth may have fallen short of total T cell responses. Higher spike-specific TCR breadth was found in vaccine recipients than in placebo recipients.

The treatment is: around 19 received Ad26.COV2.S at low or high dose, single or two shots; roughly 5 received placebo; per-sample allocation not given. Samples were taken on day 63 after the first vaccine or placebo injection. The assay was immunoSEQ multiplex PCR, and TCRdb's table has in-frame clones only and misses some. Of 290,000 or so clones detected, over 75% appear once; the ten largest clones hold 2.5% to 3.5%. A note on this clone: Its cognate antigen is unknown.

Sequences were derived from peripheral blood, sampled in a trial of Ad26.COV2.S vaccine versus placebo. This TCR was sampled from a person between 18 and 65 years old who received the Ad26.COV2.S COVID-19 vaccine or a placebo. This chain links TRBV6-1 with TRBJ2-2; D remains ambiguous. The CDR3 DNA follows: TGTGCCAGCAGTGAAGAGCACCCTTCCTCTAACACCGGGGAGCTGTTTTTT. This gives the protein CASSEEHPSSNTGELFF.